Listed here are 15 T cell receptor beta chains from one sample, sequenced in a study of blood T cell repertoires in COVID-19. Sequencing used immunoSEQ multiplex PCR; TCRdb keeps in-frame clones, though not all of them. The data contain approximately 250,000 clones, 70% to 90% of them singletons. Sequenced sample: PBMCs or T cells enriched from blood (not recorded which). The source of these receptors is a woman between 50 and 59 years old with acute COVID-19.

The V gene is TRBV5-6, the J gene TRBJ2-1; TRBD2 matches at 13 bases. This CDR3 region has 18 residues. Losses at the gene ends were 4 bases for V and 2 bases for J; bases not matched to a gene: 9. Germline CDR1 is SGHDT and CDR2 is YYEEEE. The DNA of the CDR3 is TGTGCCAGCAGCCCGGGACTAGCGGGGCTACAAACCTACAATGAGCAGTTCTTC. It yields the protein CASSPGLAGLQTYNEQFF.

The chain couples TRBV6-2 or TRBV6-3 to TRBJ2-3, with D possibly being TRBD2 (5 bases). This CDR3 has 12 amino acids. The germline gives CDR1 MNHEY, CDR2 SVGEGT. V shed 4 bases and J shed 5 bases, with 7 bases lying between them. The CDR3 sequence is CASSLEGDTQYF. CDR3 DNA: TGTGCCAGCAGTTTAGAGGGAGATACGCAGTATTTT.

The chain combines TRBV29-1 with TRBJ1-4; 9 bases align to TRBD1. CDR1 and CDR2 from the germline V gene are SQVTM and ANQGSEA. J gave up 8 bases and V 7 bases, and 5 bases lay outside the gene matches. There are 12 residues in the CDR3. The CDR3 sequence is CSAGTGTEKLFF. The CDR3 region has the DNA TGCAGCGCCGGGACAGGGACAGAAAAACTGTTTTTT.

This clone was observed a single time. For the CDR3, the DNA is TGTGCCAGCAGTTCCGGGTCCTTTTATGGCTACACCTTC. Its translation is CASSSGSFYGYTF. This chain connects TRBV7-2 to TRBJ1-2; unclear D gene. Trimming took off 6 bases at V and 5 bases at J, with 13 bases between the two ends. The CDR3 length is 13 residues. Germline CDR1 SGHTA, CDR2 FQGNSA.

The rearrangement links TRBV20-1 to TRBJ2-7; TRBD1 agrees at 7 bases. Looked up from germline, CDR1 is DFQATT and CDR2 is SNEGSKA (reference sequence). V lost 3 bases to trimming and J lost 2 bases; unmatched junction nucleotides: 4. The CDR3 is made up of 13 amino acids. The CDR3 loop is CSASQGVTYEQYF. CDR3 DNA: TGCAGTGCTAGTCAGGGGGTCACCTACGAGCAGTACTTC.

The chain uses TRBV12-2 and TRBJ2-6; the table calls TRBD2, which could not be checked here. TRBV12-2 is a known pseudogene. This CDR3 region has 20 residues. CDR3 coding DNA: TGTGCAAGTCGCTCGCCTTCGAGTTTTAGCCAAAACTCTGGGGCCAACGTCCTGACTTTC. Translating it yields CASRSPSSFSQNSGANVLTF.

The genes are TRBV11-2 and TRBJ1-5; TRBD1 matches 9 bases. The CDR3 runs 15 residues. The ends lost 4 bases at V and 5 bases at J; junction bases unmatched: 6. Germline values: CDR1 SGHAT, CDR2 FQNNGV. CDR3 loop: CASSSGTGPDQPQHF. Written as DNA, the CDR3 is TGTGCCAGCAGCTCGGGGACAGGGCCGGATCAGCCCCAGCATTTT.

J is TRBJ1-2 and V is TRBV7-2; 8 bases are a match to TRBD1. Germline CDR1 and CDR2: SGHTA and FQGNSA. This CDR3 is 15 amino acids long. Germline trimming cut 4 bases from V and 2 bases from J; bases unmatched to any gene: 6. In DNA form, the CDR3 reads TGTGCCAGCAGCTCCGGACAGGGAAAAAACTATGGCTACACCTTC. Protein: CASSSGQGKNYGYTF.

This rearrangement joins TRBV7-9 to TRBJ2-1; the D gene is possibly TRBD1 (5 bases). Germline V gene sequence: CDR1 SEHNR, CDR2 FQNEAQ (reference sequence). The ends were cut back, 2 bases at V and 9 bases at J, with 11 bases in the middle. The CDR3 has 13 amino acids. CDR3 nucleotides: TGTGCCAGCAGCTTAAAAGGGGTGGGTGAGCAGTTCTTC. This translates into CASSLKGVGEQFF.

This chain joins TRBV29-1 and TRBJ2-1, with 14 bases lining up with TRBD2. V shed 6 bases, J shed 6 bases, and the junction held 4 bases outside the gene matches. This CDR3 is 14 amino acids long. In germline, CDR1 is SQVTM, CDR2 ANQGSEA. The CDR3, as DNA: TGCAGCGTCCCGACTAGCGGGGGGGCCAATGAGCAGTTCTTC. Encoded protein: CSVPTSGGANEQFF.

The rearrangement uses TRBV28 and TRBJ1-2; a possible D gene is TRBD1 (6 bases). V was cut by 6 bases and J by 0 bases, with 23 bases left in between. CDR1 MDHEN and CDR2 SYDVKM come from the germline V gene. The CDR3 contains 18 residues. In DNA, the CDR3 is TGTGCCAGCAGACCCCCCGGCAGGGGAATTGTGGCTAACTATGGCTACACCTTC. Its translation: CASRPPGRGIVANYGYTF.

The V gene is TRBV2, the J gene TRBJ1-1; D perhaps matches TRBD1 (6 bases). The CDR3 has 13 amino acids. Trimming pared 7 bases from V and 1 base from J, leaving 10 bases between. Germline CDR1 and CDR2: SNHLY and FYNNEI. The CDR3 here is CASIRDTNTEAFF. CDR3 sequence (DNA): TGTGCCAGCATCCGGGACACGAACACTGAAGCTTTCTTT. The variable domain in full, with the rest retrieved from reference TRBV2 and TRBJ1-1, is EPEVTQTPSHQVTQMGQEVILRCVPISNHLYFYWYRQILGQKVEFLVSFYNNEISEKSEIFDDQFSVERPDGSNFTLKIRSTKLEDSAMYFCASIRDTNTEAFFGQGTRLTVV.

The chain uses TRBV7-6 and TRBJ2-5; D unresolved. Germline lookup yields CDR1 SGHVS and CDR2 FNYEAQ. Trimming cost V 1 base and J 4 bases, with 13 bases left between them. The CDR3 consists of 15 residues. The CDR3 loop reads CASSLGVSSPETQYF. The DNA for the CDR3 is TGTGCCAGCAGCTTAGGTGTGTCCTCCCCAGAGACCCAGTACTTC. Looking up the rest from reference TRBV7-6 and TRBJ2-5 gives the full variable domain: GAGVSQSPRYKVTKRGQDVALRCDPISGHVSLYWYRQALGQGPEFLTYFNYEAQQDKSGLPNDRFSAERPEGSISTLTIQRTEQRDSAMYRCASSLGVSSPETQYFGPGTRLLVL.

The chain uses TRBV7-9 and TRBJ1-2, with D uncertain. The germline V gene has CDR1 SEHNR and CDR2 FQNEAQ (reference sequence). Trimming took off 5 bases at V and 4 bases at J, with 11 bases between the two ends. This CDR3 region has 13 residues. The CDR3 nucleotides read TGTGCCAGCAGCCCGCGGCTCGGCTATGGCTACACCTTC. Its protein is CASSPRLGYGYTF.

The chain joins TRBV9 to TRBJ2-7, with 7 bases fitting TRBD2. Trimming removed 0 bases from V and 0 bases from J; junction bases left unmatched: 3. The germline CDR1 and CDR2 sequences are SGDLS and YYNGEE. The CDR3 contains 15 residues. The CDR3 is CASSVGASGSYEQYF. The CDR3 coding sequence is TGTGCCAGCAGCGTAGGGGCTAGCGGCTCCTACGAGCAGTACTTC.